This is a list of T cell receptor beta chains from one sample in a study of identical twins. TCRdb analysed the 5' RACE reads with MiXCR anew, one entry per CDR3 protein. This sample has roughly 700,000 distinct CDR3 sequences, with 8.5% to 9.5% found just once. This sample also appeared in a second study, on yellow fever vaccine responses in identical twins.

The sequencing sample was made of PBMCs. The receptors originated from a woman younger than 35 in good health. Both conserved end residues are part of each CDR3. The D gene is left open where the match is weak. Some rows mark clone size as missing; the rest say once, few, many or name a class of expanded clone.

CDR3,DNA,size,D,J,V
CASRMAGYSETQYF,TGTGCCAGCAGAATGGCGGGGTATTCAGAGACCCAGTACTTC,few,NA,TRBJ2-5,TRBV6-1
CASSLLTVGPSLYHGQFF,TGTGCCAGCAGTTTATTAACGGTCGGGCCGTCCCTTTATCACGGGCAGTTCTTC,few,NA,TRBJ2-1,TRBV28
CSARNIKDSGAEAFF,TGCAGTGCGAGGAATATAAAGGACAGCGGGGCTGAAGCTTTCTTT,few,NA,TRBJ1-1,TRBV20-1
CASSISLAGGSDTQYF,TGTGCCAGTAGTATATCTCTAGCGGGGGGGTCAGATACGCAGTATTTT,NA,TRBD2,TRBJ2-3,TRBV19
CASTLNPGQSTDTQYF,TGTGCCAGCACTCTGAATCCGGGACAGAGTACAGATACGCAGTATTTT,NA,TRBD1,TRBJ2-3,TRBV2
CASSLVGTRQETQYF,TGTGCCAGCAGCTTGGTCGGGACTAGACAAGAGACCCAGTACTTC,few,TRBD2,TRBJ2-5,TRBV5-6
CASSLPSGLGSDNEQFF,TGTGCCAGCAGCCTCCCGTCAGGGTTAGGATCTGACAATGAGCAGTTCTTC,few,NA,TRBJ2-1,TRBV3-1
CASSHQLGLAEETQYF,TGTGCCAGCAGCCATCAGTTGGGACTAGCGGAAGAGACCCAGTACTTC,few,TRBD2,TRBJ2-5,TRBV7-9
CASSQASGMYEQYF,TGCGCCAGCAGCCAAGCTAGCGGGATGTACGAGCAGTACTTC,many,TRBD2,TRBJ2-7,TRBV4-1
CASSWSPGLAGGSAYNEQFF,TGCGCCAGCAGCTGGAGCCCGGGACTAGCGGGAGGAAGTGCCTACAATGAGCAGTTCTTC,many,TRBD2,TRBJ2-1,TRBV5-1
CASSPQGTLANTEAFF,TGTGCCAGCAGCCCTCAGGGGACCTTGGCGAACACTGAAGCTTTCTTT,many,NA,TRBJ1-1,TRBV12-3/TRBV12-4
CAITQGLAGPYEQYF,TGTGCCATCACCCAAGGACTAGCGGGACCCTACGAGCAGTACTTC,many,TRBD2,TRBJ2-7,TRBV10-3
CASSLARLLQGSEQYF,TGTGCCAGCAGCTTAGCCCGCCTACTACAGGGCAGCGAGCAGTACTTC,few,NA,TRBJ2-7,TRBV7-9
CASSQVEGENTEAFF,TGTGCCAGCAGCCAGGTTGAGGGGGAGAACACTGAAGCTTTCTTT,many,NA,TRBJ1-1,TRBV4-2
CASSPVRGSTDTQYF,TGTGCCAGCAGCCCTGTGAGGGGGTCCACAGATACGCAGTATTTT,NA,NA,TRBJ2-3,TRBV12-3/TRBV12-4
CSASLASGSWDYNEQFF,TGCAGTGCTAGCCTCGCTAGCGGGAGTTGGGATTACAATGAGCAGTTCTTC,many,TRBD2,TRBJ2-1,TRBV20-1
CATGREKNEKLFF,TGTGCCACCGGACGGGAGAAAAATGAAAAACTGTTTTTT,NA,NA,TRBJ1-4,TRBV10-3
CASTKEWDTYEQYF,TGTGCCAGCACCAAGGAATGGGACACCTACGAGCAGTACTTC,few,NA,TRBJ2-7,TRBV6-2/TRBV6-3
CASSQETGSTYEQYF,TGCGCCAGCAGCCAAGAAACAGGGAGCACCTACGAGCAGTACTTC,NA,NA,TRBJ2-7,TRBV4-1
CAISLQGNYGYTF,TGTGCCATCAGCCTACAGGGGAACTATGGCTACACCTTC,NA,TRBD1,TRBJ1-2,TRBV10-3
CASTLMVGRTYEQYF,TGTGCCAGCACGCTTATGGTTGGCAGAACCTACGAGCAGTACTTC,few,NA,TRBJ2-7,TRBV7-2
CASSLAATNQFF,TGTGCCAGCAGCTTGGCTGCCACAAATCAGTTCTTC,many,NA,TRBJ2-1,TRBV12-3/TRBV12-4
CSVEEPRAGQTDTQYF,TGCAGCGTTGAGGAGCCGAGGGCAGGGCAAACAGATACGCAGTATTTT,many,NA,TRBJ2-3,TRBV29-1
CASSNNNRDWETQYF,TGTGCCAGCAGTAACAATAACAGGGATTGGGAGACCCAGTACTTC,NA,NA,TRBJ2-5,TRBV28
CASSQWGSTGELFF,TGTGCCAGCAGCCAATGGGGGTCCACCGGGGAGCTGTTTTTT,NA,NA,TRBJ2-2,TRBV3-1
CASSPGPRNTEAFF,TGTGCCAGCAGTCCGGGACCGAGGAACACTGAAGCTTTCTTT,NA,NA,TRBJ1-1,TRBV28
CASSSPFLRETNTEAFF,TGTGCCAGCAGCTCACCCTTTCTTCGGGAAACAAACACTGAAGCTTTCTTT,many,NA,TRBJ1-1,TRBV7-9
CASSLREDGTDTQYF,TGCGCCAGCAGCTTGCGGGAGGATGGCACAGATACGCAGTATTTT,many,TRBD2,TRBJ2-3,TRBV5-1
CATQGTNEKLFF,TGTGCCACGCAGGGGACTAATGAAAAACTGTTTTTT,NA,NA,TRBJ1-4,TRBV6-6
CASSPRGWGDTQYF,TGTGCCAGTAGCCCCAGGGGTTGGGGAGATACGCAGTATTTT,NA,NA,TRBJ2-3,TRBV19
CASSEPLAGTTDTQYF,TGTGCCAGCAGTGAACCACTAGCGGGGACCACAGATACGCAGTATTTT,NA,TRBD2,TRBJ2-3,TRBV25-1
CASSDPRVPYNEQFF,TGCGCCAGCAGTGACCCGCGGGTCCCCTACAATGAGCAGTTCTTC,many,NA,TRBJ2-1,TRBV10-2
CASSQGLDNRGAYEQYF,TGCGCCAGCAGCCAAGGTTTAGACAACAGGGGAGCCTACGAGCAGTACTTC,NA,TRBD1,TRBJ2-7,TRBV4-1
CASRRRGSDNSPLHF,TGTGCCAGCAGGAGGAGGGGATCTGATAATTCACCCCTCCACTTT,NA,NA,TRBJ1-6,TRBV12-3/TRBV12-4
CASTNYPGLAGSTDTQYF,TGTGCCAGCACCAATTACCCAGGACTAGCGGGGAGCACAGATACGCAGTATTTT,few,TRBD2,TRBJ2-3,TRBV2
CSVVEGANEQFF,TGCAGCGTTGTGGAAGGAGCCAATGAGCAGTTCTTC,NA,NA,TRBJ2-1,TRBV29-1
CASSLLDTTSTDTQYF,TGTGCCAGCAGCTTACTAGACACCACCAGCACAGATACGCAGTATTTT,NA,NA,TRBJ2-3,TRBV5-5
CASSPAWSGSSYEQYF,TGTGCCAGCAGCCCGGCTTGGAGCGGGAGTAGTTACGAGCAGTACTTC,few,TRBD2,TRBJ2-7,TRBV7-9
CASSLRWKAPDTQYF,TGTGCCAGCAGTTTAAGGTGGAAGGCCCCAGATACGCAGTATTTT,NA,NA,TRBJ2-3,TRBV12-3/TRBV12-4
CASSAVPLGGEFF,TGTGCCAGCAGCGCAGTCCCCCTGGGAGGGGAGTTCTTC,NA,TRBD2,TRBJ2-1,TRBV9
CASKSSYNEQFF,TGTGCCAGCAAAAGCAGCTACAATGAGCAGTTCTTC,NA,NA,TRBJ2-1,TRBV6-6
CAISIGLASQETQYF,TGTGCCATCAGTATCGGACTAGCGAGCCAAGAGACCCAGTACTTC,few,TRBD2,TRBJ2-5,TRBV10-3
CASRGTNTGELFF,TGTGCCAGCAGGGGAACGAACACCGGGGAGCTGTTTTTT,many,NA,TRBJ2-2,TRBV3-1
CANTPPGWYEQYF,TGTGCCAACACCCCACCGGGTTGGTACGAGCAGTACTTC,NA,NA,TRBJ2-7,TRBV28
CASSGVSGYTQYF,TGCGCCAGCAGTGGGGTCAGCGGTTATACGCAGTATTTT,NA,NA,TRBJ2-3,TRBV10-1
CASSFLTGTGNQPQHF,TGTGCCAGCAGTTTTCTAACCGGGACAGGCAATCAGCCCCAGCATTTT,few,TRBD1,TRBJ1-5,TRBV12-3/TRBV12-4
CSASSGEILSDTQYF,TGCAGTGCTAGTTCAGGGGAAATTTTATCGGATACGCAGTATTTT,NA,NA,TRBJ2-3,TRBV20-1
CASSLVSTANNEQFF,TGTGCCAGCAGCTTAGTTTCTACAGCCAACAATGAGCAGTTCTTC,NA,NA,TRBJ2-1,TRBV7-9
CASSELGQGESPLHF,TGTGCCAGCAGTGAATTGGGACAGGGGGAATCACCCCTCCACTTT,many,TRBD1,TRBJ1-6,TRBV2
CASRLVAGELFF,TGTGCCAGCAGGCTGGTTGCGGGGGAGCTGTTTTTT,few,NA,TRBJ2-2,TRBV28
CASAGGSSYNEQFF,TGCGCCAGCGCCGGAGGATCCTCCTACAATGAGCAGTTCTTC,few,NA,TRBJ2-1,TRBV5-1
CASSFGLAARGELFF,TGTGCCAGCAGTTTTGGACTAGCGGCGCGAGGGGAGCTGTTTTTT,few,TRBD2,TRBJ2-2,TRBV12-3/TRBV12-4
CAISEDRTGRTDTQYF,TGTGCCATCAGTGAGGACCGGACAGGTCGCACAGATACGCAGTATTTT,NA,TRBD1,TRBJ2-3,TRBV10-3
CASSLPGRRTEAFF,TGTGCCAGCAGCCTACCGGGACGGCGCACTGAAGCTTTCTTT,few,NA,TRBJ1-1,TRBV28
CSAGDYRALNTEAFF,TGCAGTGCTGGCGACTACAGGGCGTTGAACACTGAAGCTTTCTTT,many,NA,TRBJ1-1,TRBV20-1